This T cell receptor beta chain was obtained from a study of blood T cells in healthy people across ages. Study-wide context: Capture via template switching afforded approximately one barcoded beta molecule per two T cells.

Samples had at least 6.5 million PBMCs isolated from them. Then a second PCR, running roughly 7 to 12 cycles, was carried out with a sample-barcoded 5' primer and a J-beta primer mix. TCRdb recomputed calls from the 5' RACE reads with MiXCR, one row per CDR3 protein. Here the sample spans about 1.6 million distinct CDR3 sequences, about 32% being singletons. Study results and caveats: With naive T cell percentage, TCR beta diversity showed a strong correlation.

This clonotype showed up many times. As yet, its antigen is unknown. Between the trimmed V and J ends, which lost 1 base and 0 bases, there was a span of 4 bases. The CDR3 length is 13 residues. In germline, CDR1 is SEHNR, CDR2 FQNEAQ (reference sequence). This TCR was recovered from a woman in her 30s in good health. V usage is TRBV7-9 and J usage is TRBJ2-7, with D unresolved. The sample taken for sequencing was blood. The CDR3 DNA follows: TGTGCCAGCAGCTTAGTTCTCTCCTACGAGCAGTACTTC. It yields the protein CASSLVLSYEQYF.